Detailed here is one TCR beta chain. Its target is unknown. This entry comes from a study of beta chain features in type 1 diabetes. The study, taken as a whole, reports: Reduced insertions and increased deletions marked VDJ junctions in type 1 diabetes patients. Among patients with Type 1 diabetes, TCRB CDR3s were moderately but significantly shorter in every one of the four CD4+ subsets.

Sequenced material consisted of expressed TCRB transcripts (all of the isolated RNA was reverse transcribed). Some 3.6 million reads on average were seen across naive, central memory and regulatory T cell samples. The protocol was immunoSEQ multiplex PCR, while the TCRdb copy is restricted to in-frame clones and leaves out a portion. The sample has 15,000 to 17,000 clones, more than 65% seen once. The CDR3 runs to 14 residues. The trim removed 6 bases at V and 4 bases at J, leaving 4 bases unmatched. Germline lookup yields CDR1 MNHEY and CDR2 SVGAGI. The rearrangement joins TRBV6-5 to TRBJ2-5; 11 bases are shared with TRBD2. The material sequenced was Tregs from blood. The source is a man younger than 40 with type 1 diabetes. The CDR3 DNA reads as TGTGCCAGCAGCCCTAGCGGGGGGCCAGAGACCCAGTACTTC. This sequence encodes CASSPSGGPETQYF.